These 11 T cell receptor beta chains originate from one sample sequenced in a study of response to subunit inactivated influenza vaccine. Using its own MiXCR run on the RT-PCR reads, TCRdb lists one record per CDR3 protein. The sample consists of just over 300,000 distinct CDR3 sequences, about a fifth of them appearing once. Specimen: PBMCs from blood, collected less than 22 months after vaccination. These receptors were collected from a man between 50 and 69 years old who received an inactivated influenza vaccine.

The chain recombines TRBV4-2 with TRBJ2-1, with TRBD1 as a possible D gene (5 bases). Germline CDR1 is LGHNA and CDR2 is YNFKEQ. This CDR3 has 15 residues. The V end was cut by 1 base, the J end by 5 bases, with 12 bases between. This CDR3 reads CASSQVGVRDNEQFF. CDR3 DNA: TGTGCCAGCAGCCAAGTAGGGGTCAGGGACAATGAGCAGTTCTTC.

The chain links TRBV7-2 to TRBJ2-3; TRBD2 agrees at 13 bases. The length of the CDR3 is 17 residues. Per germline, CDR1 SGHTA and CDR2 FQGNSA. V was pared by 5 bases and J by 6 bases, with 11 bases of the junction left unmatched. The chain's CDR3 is CASSVLWTSGGMDTQYF. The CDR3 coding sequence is TGTGCCAGCAGCGTTCTGTGGACTAGCGGGGGTATGGATACGCAGTATTTT.

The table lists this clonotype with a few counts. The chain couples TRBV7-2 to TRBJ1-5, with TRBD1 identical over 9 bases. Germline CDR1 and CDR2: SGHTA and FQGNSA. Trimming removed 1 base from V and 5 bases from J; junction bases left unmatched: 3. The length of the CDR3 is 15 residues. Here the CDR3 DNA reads TGTGCCAGCAGCTTAGTGGACAGGGGCGATCAGCCCCAGCATTTT. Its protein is CASSLVDRGDQPQHF.

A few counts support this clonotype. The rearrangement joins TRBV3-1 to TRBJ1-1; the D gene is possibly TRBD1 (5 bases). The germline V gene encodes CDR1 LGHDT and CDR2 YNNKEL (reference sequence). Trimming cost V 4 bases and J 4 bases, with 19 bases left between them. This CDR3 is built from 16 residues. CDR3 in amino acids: CASSLGLPGGGTEAFF. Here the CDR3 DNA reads TGTGCCAGCAGCCTAGGCCTCCCGGGGGGTGGCACTGAAGCTTTCTTT.

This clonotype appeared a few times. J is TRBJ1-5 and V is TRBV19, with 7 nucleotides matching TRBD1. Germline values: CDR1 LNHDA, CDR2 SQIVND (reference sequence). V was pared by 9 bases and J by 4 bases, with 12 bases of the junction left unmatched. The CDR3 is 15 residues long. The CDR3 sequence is CASITTGLANQPQHF. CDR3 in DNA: TGTGCCAGCATAACGACAGGGTTGGCAAATCAGCCCCAGCATTTT.

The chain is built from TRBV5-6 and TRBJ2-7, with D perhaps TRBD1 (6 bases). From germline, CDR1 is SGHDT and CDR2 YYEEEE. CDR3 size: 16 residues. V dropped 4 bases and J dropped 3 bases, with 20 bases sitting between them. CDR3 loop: CASSLGGQSSYYEQYF. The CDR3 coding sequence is TGTGCCAGCAGCCTCGGCGGACAGTCATCTTACTACGAGCAGTACTTC. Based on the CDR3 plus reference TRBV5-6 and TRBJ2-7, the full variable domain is DAGVTQSPTHLIKTRGQQVTLRCSPKSGHDTVSWYQQALGQGPQFIFQYYEEEERQRGNFPDRFSGHQFPNYSSELNVNALLLGDSALYLCASSLGGQSSYYEQYFGPGTRLTVT.

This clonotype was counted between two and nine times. The CDR3 DNA follows: TGTGCCAGCAGCCCTATCGGACAGGGCTATGAGCAGTTCTTC. Translating gives CASSPIGQGYEQFF. The chain joins TRBV7-2 to TRBJ2-1; TRBD1 agrees at 8 bases. Germline CDR1 is SGHTA and CDR2 is FQGNSA. This CDR3 spans 14 amino acids. Losses at the gene ends were 5 bases for V and 8 bases for J; bases not matched to a gene: 8.

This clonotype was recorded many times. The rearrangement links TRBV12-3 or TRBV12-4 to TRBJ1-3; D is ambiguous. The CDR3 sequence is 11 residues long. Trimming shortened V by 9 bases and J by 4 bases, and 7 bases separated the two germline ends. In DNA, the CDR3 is TGTGCCAGTTGTGAGGGAAACACCATATATTTT. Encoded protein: CASCEGNTIYF.

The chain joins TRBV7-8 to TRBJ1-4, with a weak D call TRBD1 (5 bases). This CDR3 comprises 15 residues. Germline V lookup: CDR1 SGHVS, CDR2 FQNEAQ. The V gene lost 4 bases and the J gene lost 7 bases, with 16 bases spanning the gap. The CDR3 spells CASSYAWGNVEKLFF. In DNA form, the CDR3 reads TGTGCCAGCAGCTACGCCTGGGGGAATGTTGAAAAACTGTTTTTT.

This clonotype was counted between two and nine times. The CDR3 protein is CATSGSTGFTGELFF. CDR3 in DNA: TGTGCCACCAGTGGAAGTACAGGTTTCACCGGGGAGCTGTTTTTT. The V and J genes are TRBV24-1 and TRBJ2-2; tentative D call: TRBD1 (5 bases). This CDR3 is built from 15 residues. Germline CDR1 reads KGHDR; CDR2 reads SFDVKD. V was trimmed by 5 bases and J by 4 bases, leaving 13 bases between them.

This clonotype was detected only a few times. The CDR3 sequence is CASSQDRQGRETEAFF. CDR3 coding DNA: TGCGCCAGCAGCCAAGATCGGCAGGGGAGAGAGACTGAAGCTTTCTTT. J is TRBJ1-1 and V is TRBV4-1; the D gene is possibly TRBD1 (6 bases). CDR3 size: 16 residues. V lost 0 bases and J 5 bases, leaving 16 bases between the germline ends. The germline V gene encodes CDR1 MGHRA and CDR2 YSYEKL.